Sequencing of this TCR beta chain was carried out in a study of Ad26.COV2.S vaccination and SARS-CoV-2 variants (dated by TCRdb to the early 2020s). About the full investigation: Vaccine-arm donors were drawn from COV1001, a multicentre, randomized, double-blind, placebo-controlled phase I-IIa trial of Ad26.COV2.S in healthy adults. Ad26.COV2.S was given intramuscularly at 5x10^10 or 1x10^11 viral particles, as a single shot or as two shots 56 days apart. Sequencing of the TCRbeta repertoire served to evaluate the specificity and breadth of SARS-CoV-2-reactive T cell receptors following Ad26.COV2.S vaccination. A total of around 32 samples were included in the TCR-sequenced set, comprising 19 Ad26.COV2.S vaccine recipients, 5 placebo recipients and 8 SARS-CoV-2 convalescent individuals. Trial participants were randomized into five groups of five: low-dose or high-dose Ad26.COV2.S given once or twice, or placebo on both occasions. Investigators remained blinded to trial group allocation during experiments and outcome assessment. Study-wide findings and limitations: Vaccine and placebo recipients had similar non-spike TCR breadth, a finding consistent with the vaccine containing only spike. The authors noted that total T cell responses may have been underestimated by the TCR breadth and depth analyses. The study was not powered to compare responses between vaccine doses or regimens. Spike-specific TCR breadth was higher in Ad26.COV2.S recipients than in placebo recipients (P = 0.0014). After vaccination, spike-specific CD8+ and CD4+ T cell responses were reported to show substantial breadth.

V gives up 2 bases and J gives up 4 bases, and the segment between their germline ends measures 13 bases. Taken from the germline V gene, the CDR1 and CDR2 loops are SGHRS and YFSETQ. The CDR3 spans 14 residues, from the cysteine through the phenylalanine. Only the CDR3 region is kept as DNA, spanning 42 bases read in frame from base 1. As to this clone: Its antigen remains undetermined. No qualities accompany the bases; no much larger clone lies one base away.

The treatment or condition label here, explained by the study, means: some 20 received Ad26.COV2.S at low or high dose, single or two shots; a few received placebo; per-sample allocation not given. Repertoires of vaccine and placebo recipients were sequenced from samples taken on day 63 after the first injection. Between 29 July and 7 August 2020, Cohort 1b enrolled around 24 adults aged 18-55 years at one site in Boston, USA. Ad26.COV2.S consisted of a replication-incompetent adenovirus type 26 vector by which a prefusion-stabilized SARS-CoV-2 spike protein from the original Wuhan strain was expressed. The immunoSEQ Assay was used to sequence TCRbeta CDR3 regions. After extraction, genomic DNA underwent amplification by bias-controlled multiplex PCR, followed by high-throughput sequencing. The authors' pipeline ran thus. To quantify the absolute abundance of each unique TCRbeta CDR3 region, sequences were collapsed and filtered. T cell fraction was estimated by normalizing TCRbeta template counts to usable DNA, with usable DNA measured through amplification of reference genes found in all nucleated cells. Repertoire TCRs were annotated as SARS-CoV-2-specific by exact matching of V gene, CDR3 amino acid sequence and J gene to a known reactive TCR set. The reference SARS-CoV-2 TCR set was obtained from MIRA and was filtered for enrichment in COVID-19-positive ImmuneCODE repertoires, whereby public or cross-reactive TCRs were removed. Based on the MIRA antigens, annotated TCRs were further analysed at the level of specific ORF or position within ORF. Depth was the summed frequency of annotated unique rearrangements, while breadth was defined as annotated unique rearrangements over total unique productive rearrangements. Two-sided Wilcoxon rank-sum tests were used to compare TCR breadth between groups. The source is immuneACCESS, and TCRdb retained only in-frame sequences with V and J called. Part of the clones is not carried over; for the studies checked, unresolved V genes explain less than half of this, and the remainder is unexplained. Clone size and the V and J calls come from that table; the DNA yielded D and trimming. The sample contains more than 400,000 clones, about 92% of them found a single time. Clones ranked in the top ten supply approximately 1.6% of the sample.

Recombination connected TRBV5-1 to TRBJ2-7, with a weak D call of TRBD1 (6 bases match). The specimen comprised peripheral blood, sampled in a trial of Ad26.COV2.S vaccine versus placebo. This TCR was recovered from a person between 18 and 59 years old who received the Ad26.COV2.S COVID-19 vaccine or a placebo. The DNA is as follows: TGCGCCAGCAGCTTTGTTGGGGGCTGGTACGAGCAGTACTTC. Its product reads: CASSFVGGWYEQYF.